Reported below is one T cell receptor (beta chain). Its specificity is unknown. This sample is part of a study of PD-L1 blockade in urothelial cancer. The wider study: Patients had received 0 to 3 prior chemotherapy regimens. The authors examined blood 3 weeks (second dose) and 6 weeks after treatment start.

The data were produced by immunoSEQ multiplex PCR, yet TCRdb's version contains in-frame clones alone and is incomplete. The repertoire holds over 50,000 clones, with roughly 86% as singletons. Germline-derived CDR1 and CDR2 are MDHEN and SYDVKM. This CDR3 has 17 amino acids. J was trimmed by 7 bases and V by 8 bases; bases with no gene match: 20. Points from the study as a whole: For durable-benefit patients, tumor-associated blood clones expanded more at 3 weeks.

The clonotype was recovered from a man aged 45-60 years with urothelial cancer. The chain recombines TRBV28 with TRBJ1-5; TRBD1 agrees at 7 bases. Source: PBMCs, taken around atezolizumab (anti-PD-L1) treatment. The CDR3 DNA follows: TGTGCCAGCCCTCCTACTCCCGGACAGGTATCGGACCAGCCCCAGCATTTT. Protein product: CASPPTPGQVSDQPQHF. The full variable domain, rest sourced from reference TRBV28 and TRBJ1-5, is DVKVTQSSRYLVKRTGEKVFLECVQDMDHENMFWYRQDPGLGLRLIYFSYDVKMKEKGDIPEGYSVSREKKERFSLILESASTNQTSMYLCASPPTPGQVSDQPQHFGDGTRLSIL.